The 6 T cell receptor beta chains below all came from one sample that was sequenced in a study of T-cell reconstitution after alpha-beta-depleted transplantation in children. Unique molecular identifiers tagged the TCRbeta library. TCRdb re-derived calls from the PCR reads in MiXCR, one entry per CDR3 protein. The table lists hundreds of thousands of distinct CDR3 sequences, about 31% of them singletons. This specimen consisted of PBMCs from the stem cell graft donor, obtained from the stem cell graft. These receptors were collected from a human donor who donated a stem cell graft to a child with aplastic anemia.

This clonotype was seen a few times. V is TRBV20-1 and J is TRBJ1-4; D is possibly TRBD1 (5 bases). Germline values: CDR1 DFQATT, CDR2 SNEGSKA (reference sequence). The CDR3 spans 14 residues. V was clipped by 3 bases and J by 7 bases, with 15 bases between them. For the CDR3, the DNA is TGCAGTGCTAGTCCGTCTGACGGGGCTGAAAAACTGTTTTTT. Translating gives CSASPSDGAEKLFF.

This clonotype appeared a few times. The chain employs TRBV6-1 and TRBJ2-2, with TRBD1 matching 11 bases. V gave up 6 bases and J gave up 7 bases; unmatched junction bases: 7. The germline V gene encodes CDR1 MNHNS and CDR2 SASEGT. The CDR3 has 15 amino acids. CDR3 amino acids: CASRMDRGQIGELFF. The CDR3 coding sequence is TGTGCCAGCAGGATGGACAGGGGGCAAATCGGGGAGCTGTTTTTT.

The sample holds a few counts of this clonotype. The chain is built from TRBV20-1 and TRBJ2-1, with 8 bases lining up with TRBD2. The CDR3 covers 18 residues. J was trimmed by 7 bases and V by 0 bases; bases with no gene match: 17. Germline assignment: CDR1 DFQATT and CDR2 SNEGSKA (reference sequence). Here the CDR3 reads CSARDPSMLAGPTNEQFF. In DNA form, the CDR3 reads TGCAGTGCTAGAGATCCTTCCATGCTAGCGGGCCCGACTAATGAGCAGTTCTTC.

This chain joins TRBV7-8 and TRBJ1-2, with D perhaps matching TRBD1 (5 bases). V lost 5 bases and J 7 bases, leaving 14 bases between the germline ends. Per the germline V gene, CDR1 is SGHVS and CDR2 is FQNEAQ. The CDR3 extends over 13 amino acids. CDR3 protein: CASSSPGFRGYTF. The CDR3 nucleotides are TGTGCCAGCAGCAGTCCAGGGTTTCGTGGCTACACCTTC.

The V call is TRBV7-2, the J call TRBJ2-1; D is undetermined. CDR1 SGHTA and CDR2 FQGNSA come from the germline V gene. Trimming shortened V by 4 bases and J by 0 bases, and 10 bases separated the two germline ends. The CDR3 length is 15 residues. The CDR3 here is CASSSLSFSYNEQFF. Here the CDR3 DNA reads TGTGCCAGCAGCTCACTCAGTTTCTCCTACAATGAGCAGTTCTTC.

This clonotype was picked up a small number of times. The gene calls are TRBV5-6 and TRBJ1-3; D possibly corresponds to TRBD1 (5 bases). Per germline, CDR1 SGHDT and CDR2 YYEEEE. This CDR3 contains 16 residues. V was trimmed by 6 bases and J by 0 bases, leaving 16 bases between them. Written as DNA, the CDR3 is TGTGCCAGCACCCCCTGGGGGAGTAGCTCTGGAAACACCATATATTTT. This codes for CASTPWGSSSGNTIYF. The full variable domain, its missing parts supplied by reference TRBV5-6 and TRBJ1-3, is DAGVTQSPTHLIKTRGQQVTLRCSPKSGHDTVSWYQQALGQGPQFIFQYYEEEERQRGNFPDRFSGHQFPNYSSELNVNALLLGDSALYLCASTPWGSSSGNTIYFGEGSWLTVV.